One and the same sample provided the 25 T cell receptor beta chains below, sequenced in a study of technical replicates of blood from a few donors. Sequencing was performed with immunoSEQ multiplex PCR; in TCRdb, only in-frame clones are kept and a portion is missing. The sample has some 77,000 clones; 93% are singletons. Sequencing was performed on T cells isolated from PBMCs. The receptors derive from a human donor in good health.

The V gene is TRBV7-9, the J gene TRBJ1-2; TRBD1 matches 8 bases. The CDR3 sequence is 14 residues long. The trim removed 6 bases at V and 4 bases at J, leaving 7 bases unmatched. Germline-derived CDR1 and CDR2 are SEHNR and FQNEAQ (reference sequence). CDR3 protein: CASRSTGGSYGYTF. Written as DNA, the CDR3 is TGTGCCAGCAGGTCAACAGGGGGTAGCTATGGCTACACCTTC.

This chain connects TRBV2 to TRBJ1-1; D possibly corresponds to TRBD1 (6 bases). The CDR3 is made up of 13 amino acids. V was clipped by 0 bases and J by 10 bases, with 12 bases between them. Germline values: CDR1 SNHLY, CDR2 FYNNEI. In DNA form, the CDR3 reads TGTGCCAGCAGTGAAGCCACCGGGACACCAGCTTTCTTT. Its protein product is CASSEATGTPAFF.

The genes are TRBV6-6 and TRBJ2-1; D unclear. With 7 bases removed from V and 0 bases from J, the gap between germline ends came to 7 bases. The CDR3 has 13 amino acids. CDR1 MNHNY and CDR2 SVGAGI come from the germline V gene (reference sequence). In DNA, the CDR3 is TGTGCCAGCAAACTCATCTCCTACAATGAGCAGTTCTTC. Amino acids: CASKLISYNEQFF.

The chain links TRBV2 to TRBJ2-2; TRBD2 matches 7 bases. The ends lost 5 bases at V and 1 base at J; junction bases unmatched: 10. This CDR3 region has 17 residues. Germline CDR1 and CDR2: SNHLY and FYNNEI. The CDR3 protein is CASSLGKGRGNTGELFF. Written as DNA, the CDR3 is TGTGCCAGCAGTTTGGGGAAGGGGAGGGGGAACACCGGGGAGCTGTTTTTT.

The chain combines TRBV12-5 with TRBJ1-2; 9 nucleotides align to TRBD1. The ends lost 4 bases at V and 3 bases at J; junction bases unmatched: 3. The V gene's germline CDR1 is LGHNT and CDR2 FRNRAP. This CDR3 has 14 residues. CDR3 sequence: CASGSRQGDYGYTF. CDR3 DNA sequence: TGTGCTAGTGGTTCTAGACAGGGGGACTATGGCTACACCTTC.

This chain uses TRBV7-2 with TRBJ1-1, with TRBD1 matching over 9 bases. The CDR3 has 15 amino acids. V was clipped by 3 bases and J by 5 bases; unmatched bases: 7. Germline V lookup: CDR1 SGHTA, CDR2 FQGNSA. The CDR3 nucleotides are TGTGCCAGCAGCTTTGATACAGGGGGCTTTACTGAAGCTTTCTTT. This sequence encodes CASSFDTGGFTEAFF.

This chain links TRBV5-1 with TRBJ1-2; 9 nucleotides line up with TRBD1. The CDR3 consists of 15 residues. With 0 bases clipped from V and 8 bases from J, the junction kept 8 bases outside the gene matches. Looked up from germline, CDR1 is SGHRS and CDR2 is YFSETQ. Here the CDR3 reads CASSLADRGSGGYTF. DNA for the CDR3: TGCGCCAGCAGCTTGGCCGACAGGGGGAGCGGAGGCTACACCTTC.

V gene TRBV19 combines with J gene TRBJ2-7, with D perhaps TRBD1 (5 bases). The CDR3 sequence is 13 residues long. Germline assignment: CDR1 LNHDA and CDR2 SQIVND (reference sequence). Trimming removed 6 bases at V and 3 bases at J, with 12 bases between. CDR3 in amino acids: CASSVQGNYEQYF. The CDR3, as DNA: TGTGCCAGTAGCGTTCAGGGTAACTACGAGCAGTACTTC. The full variable domain, completed using reference TRBV19 and TRBJ2-7, is DGGITQSPKYLFRKEGQNVTLSCEQNLNHDAMYWYRQDPGQGLRLIYYSQIVNDFQKGDIAEGYSVSREKKESFPLTVTSAQKNPTAFYLCASSVQGNYEQYFGPGTRLTVT.

The genes are TRBV6-5 and TRBJ2-3, with TRBD1 matching 8 bases. J was trimmed by 3 bases and V by 5 bases; bases with no gene match: 7. The CDR3 is made up of 15 amino acids. CDR1 and CDR2 from the germline V gene are MNHEY and SVGAGI. The CDR3 sequence is CASSQTGVVTDTQYF. The CDR3 DNA follows: TGTGCCAGCAGTCAGACAGGGGTAGTAACAGATACGCAGTATTTT.

The V and J genes are TRBV7-9 and TRBJ2-7; D ambiguous. This CDR3 has 15 amino acids. V lost 3 bases, J lost 2 bases, and 14 bases lay in between. CDR1 and CDR2 (germline): SEHNR, FQNEAQ (reference sequence). The DNA for the CDR3 is TGTGCCAGCAGCTTTGAGCTCCCCCTTCCCTACGAGCAGTACTTC. Its translation: CASSFELPLPYEQYF.

This chain connects TRBV19 to TRBJ1-5; D call uncertain. V was trimmed by 7 bases and J by 2 bases, leaving 15 bases between them. CDR1 and CDR2 from the germline V gene are LNHDA and SQIVND (reference sequence). This CDR3 region has 15 residues. CDR3 sequence (DNA): TGTGCCAGTACCACATACCCTCTTGGCAATCAGCCCCAGCATTTT. Residues: CASTTYPLGNQPQHF.

The chain has TRBV5-8 and TRBJ1-3; TRBD1 might be the D (5 bases). V was trimmed by 0 bases and J by 2 bases, leaving 15 bases between them. This CDR3 region has 17 residues. The germline gives CDR1 SGHTS, CDR2 YDEGEE. The DNA of the CDR3 is TGTGCCAGCAGCTTGGAGCGGGGCCCTCCGACTGGAAACACCATATATTTT. This codes for CASSLERGPPTGNTIYF.

Here the CDR3 DNA reads TGTGCCACCAGCAGAGATCCTCGCACTAGCCCCCCCCCAGATACGCAGTATTTT. It yields the protein CATSRDPRTSPPPDTQYF. V usage is TRBV15 and J usage is TRBJ2-3, with D tentatively TRBD2 (6 bases). The length of the CDR3 is 18 residues. With 0 bases removed from V and 4 bases from J, the gap between germline ends came to 20 bases. Per the germline V gene, CDR1 is LNHNV and CDR2 is YYDKDF (reference sequence).

CDR3 nucleotides: TGCGCCAGCAGCTTAGGGACAGGGGGCAATGAGCAGTTCTTC. This codes for CASSLGTGGNEQFF. The chain combines TRBV5-1 with TRBJ2-1; TRBD1 agrees at 11 bases. Per germline, CDR1 SGHRS and CDR2 YFSETQ. This CDR3 has 14 residues. The junction had 1 base not matched to a gene; V was cut back by 2 bases and J by 6 bases.

This rearrangement joins TRBV14 to TRBJ1-5, with D possibly TRBD1 on 5 matching bases. Deletions cut 2 bases from V and 0 bases from J, with 8 bases between. This CDR3 comprises 15 residues. In germline, CDR1 is SGHDN, CDR2 FVKESK. The CDR3 DNA follows: TGTGCCAGCAGCCAACAGGGTTATAGCAATCAGCCCCAGCATTTT. This codes for CASSQQGYSNQPQHF.

This clone was detected a few times. The V and J genes are TRBV30 and TRBJ1-5, with no clear D. The germline V and J ends were trimmed by 0 bases and 2 bases, with 11 bases remaining between them. CDR1 is GTSNPN, CDR2 SVGIG, per germline (reference sequence). This CDR3 region has 15 residues. In DNA form, the CDR3 reads TGTGCCTGGAGTGTACCCAGCGGGGGCAATCAGCCCCAGCATTTT. This translates into CAWSVPSGGNQPQHF.

The genes are TRBV7-3 and TRBJ2-1; 13 nucleotides line up with TRBD2. With 5 bases clipped from V and 7 bases from J, the junction kept 8 bases outside the gene matches. Looked up from germline, CDR1 is SGHTA and CDR2 is FQGTGA. The CDR3 length is 16 residues. CDR3 region: CASSTRTSGSINEQFF. CDR3 DNA sequence: TGTGCCAGCAGCACTCGGACTAGCGGGAGTATTAATGAGCAGTTCTTC.

The chain combines TRBV20-1 with TRBJ2-1; the D gene is possibly TRBD2 (5 bases). The germline V and J ends were trimmed by 7 bases and 7 bases, with 8 bases remaining between them. Germline CDR1 is DFQATT and CDR2 is SNEGSKA (reference sequence). This CDR3 is built from 10 residues. CDR3 DNA: TGCAGTGTAAGGGAGAATGAGCAGTTCTTC. As protein: CSVRENEQFF.

The J gene is TRBJ2-5, the V gene TRBV5-6, with 12 nucleotides matching TRBD2. From germline, CDR1 is SGHDT and CDR2 YYEEEE. V was pared by 0 bases and J by 3 bases, with 12 bases of the junction left unmatched. CDR3 size: 19 residues. CDR3 residues: CASSLETSGRYMGKETQYF. As DNA, the CDR3 is TGTGCCAGCAGCTTGGAGACTAGCGGGAGATATATGGGTAAAGAGACCCAGTACTTC. The variable domain in full, completed from reference TRBV5-6 and TRBJ2-5, reads DAGVTQSPTHLIKTRGQQVTLRCSPKSGHDTVSWYQQALGQGPQFIFQYYEEEERQRGNFPDRFSGHQFPNYSSELNVNALLLGDSALYLCASSLETSGRYMGKETQYFGPGTRLLVL.

The chain is built from TRBV2 and TRBJ1-1; no clear D gene. V was pared by 2 bases and J by 8 bases, with 6 bases between. The CDR3 contains 11 residues. Germline-derived CDR1 and CDR2 are SNHLY and FYNNEI. The CDR3 DNA reads TGTGCCAGCAGTGAACCGCGGGAAGCTTTCTTT. It codes for CASSEPREAFF.

CDR3: CASSPSPSGAFRGTDTQYF. The CDR3 bases are TGCGCCAGCAGCCCCTCACCTAGCGGGGCCTTTAGGGGCACAGATACGCAGTATTTT. The chain joins TRBV5-1 to TRBJ2-3, with 9 nucleotides matching TRBD2. Per germline, CDR1 SGHRS and CDR2 YFSETQ. CDR3 length equals 19 residues. V lost 4 bases, J lost 1 base, and 16 bases stayed unmatched.

The chain couples TRBV5-1 to TRBJ1-4, with D tentatively TRBD1 (5 bases). The germline V gene has CDR1 SGHRS and CDR2 YFSETQ. The CDR3 runs 15 residues. Deletions cut 5 bases from V and 3 bases from J, with 14 bases between. The CDR3 reads CASSKMGLANEKLFF. CDR3 DNA sequence: TGCGCCAGCAGTAAGATGGGGCTGGCTAATGAAAAACTGTTTTTT.

The chain couples TRBV7-2 to TRBJ2-7; 7 bases line up with TRBD2. The CDR3 is 16 amino acids. After removal of 4 bases from V and 5 bases from J, the junction contained 14 bases not matched to a gene. Germline V gives CDR1 SGHTA, CDR2 FQGNSA. The CDR3 spells CASSSAPSGGRDEQYF. The CDR3 nucleotides read TGTGCCAGCAGCTCAGCCCCTAGCGGAGGCAGGGACGAGCAGTACTTC.

This chain links TRBV29-1 with TRBJ2-3; D might be TRBD2 (6 bases). The ends were cut back, 0 bases at V and 2 bases at J, with 12 bases in the middle. Germline V gene sequence: CDR1 SQVTM, CDR2 ANQGSEA. The CDR3 consists of 15 residues. This CDR3 reads CSVEDMGGATDTQYF. In DNA, the CDR3 is TGCAGCGTTGAAGATATGGGGGGAGCCACAGATACGCAGTATTTT.

This clone was detected a few times. The chain employs TRBV2 and TRBJ1-2, with TRBD1 identical over 12 bases. Germline CDR1 and CDR2: SNHLY and FYNNEI. Trimming took 6 bases from V and 3 from J; bases not matched to a gene: 2. The CDR3 consists of 14 residues. The CDR3 bases are TGTGCCAGCAGGGGGACAGGGGGCCACTATGGCTACACCTTC. It is translated as CASRGTGGHYGYTF.